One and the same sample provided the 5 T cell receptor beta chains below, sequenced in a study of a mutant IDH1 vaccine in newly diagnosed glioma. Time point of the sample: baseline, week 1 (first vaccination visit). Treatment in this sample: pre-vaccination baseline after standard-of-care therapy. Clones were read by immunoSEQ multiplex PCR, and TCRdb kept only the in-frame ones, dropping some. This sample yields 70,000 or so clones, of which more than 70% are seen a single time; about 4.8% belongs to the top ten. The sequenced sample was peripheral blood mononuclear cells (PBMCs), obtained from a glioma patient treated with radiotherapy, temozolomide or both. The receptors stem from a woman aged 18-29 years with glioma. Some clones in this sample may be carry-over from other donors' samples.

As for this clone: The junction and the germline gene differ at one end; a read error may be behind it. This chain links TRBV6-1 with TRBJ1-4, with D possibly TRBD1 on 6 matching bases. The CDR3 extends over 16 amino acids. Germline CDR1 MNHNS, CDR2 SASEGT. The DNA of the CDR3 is TGTGCCAGCAGCGAAGGGGGATCCGCGGCTAATGAAAAACTGTTTTTT. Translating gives CASSEGGSAANEKLFF.

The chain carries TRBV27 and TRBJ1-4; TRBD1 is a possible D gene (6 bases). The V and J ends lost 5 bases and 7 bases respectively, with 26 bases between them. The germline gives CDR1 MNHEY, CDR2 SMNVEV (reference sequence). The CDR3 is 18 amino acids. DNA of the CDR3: TGTGCCAGCAGTCGGGGGCACGTGCAGGGATTCGGCGGTGAAAAACTGTTTTTT. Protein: CASSRGHVQGFGGEKLFF.

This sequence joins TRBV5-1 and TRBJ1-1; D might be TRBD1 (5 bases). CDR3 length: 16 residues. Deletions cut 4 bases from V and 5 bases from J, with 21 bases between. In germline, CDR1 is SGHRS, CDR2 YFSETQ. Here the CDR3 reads CASSPSVGGTYTEAFF. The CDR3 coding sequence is TGCGCCAGCAGCCCGTCGGTTGGGGGGACCTATACTGAAGCTTTCTTT.

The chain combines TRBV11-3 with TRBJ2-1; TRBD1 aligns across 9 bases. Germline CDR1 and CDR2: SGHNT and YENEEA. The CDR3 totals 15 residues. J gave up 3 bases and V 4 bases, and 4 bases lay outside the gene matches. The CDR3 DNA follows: TGTGCCAGCAGCTCCCCGGGACAGGGCTACAATGAGCAGTTCTTC. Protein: CASSSPGQGYNEQFF.

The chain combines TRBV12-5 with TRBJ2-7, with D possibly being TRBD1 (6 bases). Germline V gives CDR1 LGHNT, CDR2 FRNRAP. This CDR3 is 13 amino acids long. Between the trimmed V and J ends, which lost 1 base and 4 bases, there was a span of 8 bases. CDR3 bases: TGTGCTAGTGGTTTGGGACAGGAGTACGAGCAGTACTTC. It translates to CASGLGQEYEQYF.